This paragraph reports one TCR beta chain. Other DNA sequences of this sample code for an identical CDR3. Original handling: From reference gene primer amplification, estimates of nucleated cell counts were derived. Assay used: immunoSEQ multiplex PCR; TCRdb lists only in-frame clones, some missing. D and trimming were read from the DNA, whereas the V and J calls and clone size are those reported in that table. The sample lists fewer than 250,000 clones, around 86% occurring once. The sample is drawn from a study of blood T cell repertoires in COVID-19. About the research overall: The analysed material was cDNA or gDNA that came from T cells, B-cell-depleted T cells, or PBMCs.

Sequenced: peripheral blood. The receptor was isolated from a man aged 60 to 69 with acute or convalescent COVID-19.

DNA for the CDR3: TGTGCCAGTAGTATAGGGGGACAGGGGGCGAATGAGCAGTTCTTC. Translated, it gives CASSIGGQGANEQFF. The J gene is TRBJ2-1, the V gene TRBV19; 12 nucleotides agree with TRBD1. The CDR3 extends over 15 amino acids. The J segment lost 7 bases and the V segment lost 1 base, leaving 2 bases of the junction unmatched. CDR1 is LNHDA and CDR2 is SQIVND in the germline V gene (reference sequence).